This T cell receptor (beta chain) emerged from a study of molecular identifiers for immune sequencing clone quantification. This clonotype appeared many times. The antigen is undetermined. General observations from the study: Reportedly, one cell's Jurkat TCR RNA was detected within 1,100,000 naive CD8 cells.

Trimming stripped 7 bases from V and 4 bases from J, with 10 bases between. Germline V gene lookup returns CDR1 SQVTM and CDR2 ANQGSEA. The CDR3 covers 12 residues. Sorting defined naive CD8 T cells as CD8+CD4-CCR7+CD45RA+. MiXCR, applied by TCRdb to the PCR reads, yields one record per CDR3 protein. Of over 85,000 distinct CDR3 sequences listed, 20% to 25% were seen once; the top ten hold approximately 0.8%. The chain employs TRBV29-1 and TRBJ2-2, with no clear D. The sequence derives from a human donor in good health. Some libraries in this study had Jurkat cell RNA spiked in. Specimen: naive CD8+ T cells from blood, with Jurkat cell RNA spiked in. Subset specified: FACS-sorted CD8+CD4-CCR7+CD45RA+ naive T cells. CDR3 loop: CSAELGTGELFF. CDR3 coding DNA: TGCAGCGCCGAACTTGGCACCGGGGAGCTGTTTTTT.